Shown below are 32 T cell receptor beta chains from a single sample sequenced in a study of graft-versus-host responses after intestinal transplantation. The researchers put about 200,000 CFSE-labeled responder cells into plates with about 200,000 irradiated, violet-dye-labeled stimulator cells. Measured with immunoSEQ multiplex PCR; TCRdb has only the in-frame clones, and not every one. There are over 15,000 clones in the sample; 38% occur only once, and approximately 3.5% lies in the top ten. This specimen consisted of alloreactive CD8+ T cells from a mixed lymphocyte reaction culture, obtained before intestinal transplant. Subset defined: CFSE-low proliferating T cells sorted from roughly six-day pre-transplant mixed lymphocyte reaction (GvH or HvG direction). These receptors were obtained from a human patient who received an intestinal transplant.

To note about this clone: A junction end diverges from the germline sequence, so it may reflect a read error. The same CDR3 arises from other DNA sequences in this sample as well. The CDR3: CASSYGNSGSYEQYF. CDR3 coding DNA: TGTGCCAGCAGTTACGGTAACTCCGGCTCCTACGAGCAGTACTTT. The V call is TRBV6-6, the J call TRBJ2-7; no clear D gene. The CDR3 is made up of 15 amino acids. Germline V gene lookup returns CDR1 MNHNY and CDR2 SVGAGI (reference sequence).

As DNA, the CDR3 is TGTGCCAGCAGTACCGCCAACACCGGGGAGCTGTTTTTT. Encoded protein: CASSTANTGELFF. V usage is TRBV2 and J usage is TRBJ2-2; D call uncertain. This CDR3 is built from 13 residues. Germline values: CDR1 SNHLY, CDR2 FYNNEI. V was trimmed by 5 bases and J by 2 bases, leaving 6 bases between them.

This clone is labeled medium-sized. This chain uses TRBV13 with TRBJ1-1; D unclear. The ends were cut back, 2 bases at V and 8 bases at J, with 6 bases in the middle. The CDR3 is made up of 11 amino acids. Germline CDR1 and CDR2: PRHDT and FYEKMQ (reference sequence). The CDR3 loop is CASSLSDEAFF. As DNA, the CDR3 is TGTGCCAGCAGCTTAAGCGACGAAGCTTTCTTT.

This sequence joins TRBV7-9 and TRBJ1-1; no definite D call. Germline CDR1 and CDR2: SEHNR and FQNEAQ (reference sequence). Trimming took 7 bases from V and 1 from J, leaving 7 bases between them. This CDR3 has 12 amino acids. The CDR3 DNA is TGTGCCAGCACAACTGGGAACACTGAAGCTTTCTTT. This encodes CASTTGNTEAFF.

By sample fraction, this clone is medium-sized. The chain joins TRBV27 to TRBJ2-1, with 9 nucleotides matching TRBD1. There are 13 residues in the CDR3. Germline V gene data show CDR1 as MNHEY and CDR2 as SMNVEV (reference sequence). With 8 bases clipped from V and 9 bases from J, the junction kept 8 bases outside the gene matches. CDR3 sequence (DNA): TGTGCCAGCGGATGGACAGGGGTTGGTGAGCAGTTCTTC. It codes for CASGWTGVGEQFF.

This clone has just a few counts. This chain connects TRBV2 to TRBJ2-1, with D possibly TRBD1 on 6 matching bases. The CDR3 has 16 residues. The V and J ends lost 5 bases and 7 bases respectively, with 21 bases between them. Looked up from germline, CDR1 is SNHLY and CDR2 is FYNNEI. The CDR3 coding sequence is TGTGCCAGCAGTATTCACTGGGGGCGCCGGGTAAATGAGCAGTTCTTC. It codes for CASSIHWGRRVNEQFF. Filled out from reference TRBV2 and TRBJ2-1, the complete variable domain reads EPEVTQTPSHQVTQMGQEVILRCVPISNHLYFYWYRQILGQKVEFLVSFYNNEISEKSEIFDDQFSVERPDGSNFTLKIRSTKLEDSAMYFCASSIHWGRRVNEQFFGPGTRLTVL.

The chain recombines TRBV28 with TRBJ2-5; 7 bases line up with TRBD2. TRBJ2-7 explains the end of the DNA better; the J call may be wrong. The V gene's germline CDR1 is MDHEN and CDR2 SYDVKM. There are 14 residues in the CDR3. CDR3 bases: TGTGCCAGCAGTTTCGGGCTAGCGGACTACGAGCAGTACTTC. Its protein product is CASSFGLADYEQYF.

The V call is TRBV7-4, the J call TRBJ2-7, with TRBD2 matching over 8 bases. The trim removed 5 bases at V and 0 bases at J, leaving 9 bases unmatched. Germline loops: CDR1 SGHVT, CDR2 SQSDAQ. This CDR3 has 16 residues. CDR3 DNA sequence: TGTGCCAGCAGCCCTTGGAGTAGCGGGACCTCCTACGAGCAGTACTTC. The encoded protein is CASSPWSSGTSYEQYF. The complete variable domain, with remaining parts taken from reference TRBV7-4 and TRBJ2-7, reads GAGVSQSPRYKVAKRGRDVALRCDSISGHVTLYWYRQTLGQGSEVLTYSQSDAQRDKSGRPSGRFSAERPERSVSTLKIQRTEQGDSAVYLCASSPWSSGTSYEQYFGPGTRLTVT.

The chain employs TRBV27 and TRBJ2-7; maybe TRBD1 (6 bases). CDR3 length: 13 amino acids. Germline CDR1 reads MNHEY; CDR2 reads SMNVEV (reference sequence). The V gene lost 2 bases and the J gene lost 1 base, with 6 bases spanning the gap. Written as DNA, the CDR3 is TGTGCCAGCAGTTTAGGACAGTCCTACGAGCAGTACTTC. Protein sequence: CASSLGQSYEQYF.

This clone was counted between two and nine times. V gene TRBV4-2 combines with J gene TRBJ2-7, with 8 bases lining up with TRBD2. This CDR3 has 14 residues. V dropped 4 bases and J dropped 2; count of bases not matched to a gene: 4. The V gene's germline CDR1 is LGHNA and CDR2 YNFKEQ. The CDR3 loop reads CASSPRGGPYEQYF. CDR3 nucleotide sequence: TGTGCCAGCAGCCCTCGGGGGGGCCCCTACGAGCAGTACTTC.

The chain couples TRBV5-1 to TRBJ2-1; 10 nucleotides align to TRBD1. The CDR3 extends over 14 amino acids. CDR1 is SGHRS, CDR2 YFSETQ, per germline. Trimming cost V 4 bases and J 5 bases; bases outside gene matches: 3. CDR3 protein: CASSPGTGDNEQFF. The DNA of the CDR3 is TGCGCCAGCAGCCCCGGGACAGGGGACAATGAGCAGTTCTTC.

The sample holds a few counts of this clone. The V and J genes are TRBV27 and TRBJ2-7; D not resolved. Germline-derived CDR1 and CDR2 are MNHEY and SMNVEV (reference sequence). Trimming took off 1 base at V and 5 bases at J, with 12 bases between the two ends. The CDR3 spans 14 residues. The CDR3 bases are TGTGCCAGCAGTTTATTGGGTACAGTCCACGAGCAGTACTTC. It yields the protein CASSLLGTVHEQYF.

The chain recombines TRBV5-4 with TRBJ1-2; D gene ambiguous. Trimming removed 0 bases at V and 8 bases at J, with 8 bases between. The CDR3 is 12 residues long. Per germline, CDR1 SGHNT and CDR2 YYREEE (reference sequence). In DNA form, the CDR3 reads TGTGCCAGCAGCTTGGCCTCGGGGGGCTACACCTTC. It is translated as CASSLASGGYTF.

This clone was observed a few times. The chain is built from TRBV5-1 and TRBJ2-3; perhaps TRBD2 as D (5 bases). Trimming left V 2 bases short and J 4 bases short, with 11 bases between. The CDR3 has 14 amino acids. CDR1 and CDR2 (germline): SGHRS, YFSETQ. The CDR3 is CASSLAVPPDTQYF. CDR3 DNA: TGCGCCAGCAGCTTAGCGGTCCCTCCAGATACGCAGTATTTT.

This chain connects TRBV6-5 to TRBJ1-1, with D possibly being TRBD1 (5 bases). CDR1 is MNHEY, CDR2 SVGAGI, per germline. CDR3 length: 13 residues. With 8 bases removed from V and 5 bases from J, the gap between germline ends came to 15 bases. The DNA of the CDR3 is TGTGCCAGCTCCCAGAATTGGGGGACTGAAGCTTTCTTT. Amino acids: CASSQNWGTEAFF.

The rearrangement joins TRBV21-1 to TRBJ2-1; the table gives TRBD2 as D, unverified against the DNA. TRBV21-1 is a pseudogene. The CDR3 has 15 amino acids. CDR3: CASSKPQTPPYEQFF. The CDR3 DNA reads as TGTGCCAGCAGCAAACCTCAGACTCCGCCCTATGAGCAGTTCTTC.

This clone was seen a handful of times. This chain's CDR3 is CASSRGSYNSPLHF. DNA of the CDR3: TGTGCCAGCAGCAGGGGCTCCTATAATTCACCCCTCCACTTT. The V call is TRBV6-6, the J call TRBJ1-6; tentative D call: TRBD1 (6 bases). Per the germline V gene, CDR1 is MNHNY and CDR2 is SVGAGI (reference sequence). This CDR3 has 14 residues. V gave up 6 bases and J gave up 0 bases, with 6 bases separating them.

The chain links TRBV5-5 to TRBJ1-2; 7 bases are a match to TRBD1. CDR3 length: 13 amino acids. CDR1 is SGHKS, CDR2 YYEKEE, per germline (reference sequence). The V gene end was trimmed by 4 bases and the J gene end by 7 bases; junction bases not matched to a gene: 7. This CDR3 reads CASSTPTGFGYTF. In DNA, the CDR3 is TGTGCCAGCAGCACACCGACAGGGTTTGGCTACACCTTC.

The rearrangement links TRBV9 to TRBJ1-4; TRBD1 matches 7 bases. The germline CDR1 and CDR2 sequences are SGDLS and YYNGEE. V was clipped by 3 bases and J by 4 bases; unmatched bases: 9. The CDR3 covers 16 residues. The CDR3 sequence is CASSARRGQNNEKLFF. CDR3 coding DNA: TGTGCCAGCAGCGCACGCCGGGGACAGAATAATGAAAAACTGTTTTTT.

This clone was counted a single time. The chain links TRBV18 to TRBJ2-7; 7 nucleotides align to TRBD2. The V segment lost 2 bases and the J segment 7 bases; nucleotides outside the gene matches: 8. Germline V gene data show CDR1 as KGHSH and CDR2 as LQKENI. This CDR3 spans 14 amino acids. The CDR3 nucleotides are TGTGCCAGCTCACCATCGTCTAGCGGTGGAGAGCAGTACTTC. Translating gives CASSPSSSGGEQYF.

In DNA, the CDR3 is TGTGCCAGCAGCAGACAGGTGGTCGGCACAGATACGCAGTATTTT. Its protein product is CASSRQVVGTDTQYF. This chain joins TRBV28 and TRBJ2-3, with a weak D call TRBD1 (6 bases). The CDR3 covers 15 residues. Trimming removed 6 bases from V and 1 base from J, with 14 bases in between. Germline V CDR1 and CDR2: MDHEN, SYDVKM.

Note on this clone: Other DNA sequences in the sample encode the same CDR3. V is TRBV7-2 and J is TRBJ1-3; D call uncertain. V was cut by 6 bases and J by 0 bases, with 15 bases left in between. Germline V CDR1 and CDR2: SGHTA, FQGNSA. The CDR3 loop spans 16 amino acids. The CDR3 is CASSPFTMYSGNTIYF. CDR3 DNA: TGTGCCAGCAGTCCTTTTACGATGTACTCTGGAAACACCATATATTTT.

The chain carries TRBV7-8 and TRBJ2-7, with a weak D call TRBD2 (6 bases). This CDR3 is 14 amino acids long. The V end was cut by 3 bases, the J end by 2 bases, with 11 bases between. Germline CDR1 is SGHVS and CDR2 is FQNEAQ. CDR3 DNA sequence: TGTGCCAGCAGCTTTGGGGGACTCGCCTACGAGCAGTACTTC. Translated: CASSFGGLAYEQYF.

The chain combines TRBV21-1 with TRBJ2-1; TRBD2, the D gene given by the table, was not confirmed from the DNA. TRBV21-1 is deemed a pseudogene. This CDR3 has 19 residues. Written as DNA, the CDR3 is TGTGCCAGCAGCAAAGCGGGGCTAGCGGGAGTGTCACCCACGCATGAGCAGTTCTTC. As protein: CASSKAGLAGVSPTHEQFF.

A word on this clone: This may be a read error, as it is one base from a much larger clone. The rearrangement joins TRBV4-2 to TRBJ1-1; maybe TRBD1 (5 bases). The germline gives CDR1 LGHNA, CDR2 YNFKEQ. CDR3 length equals 14 residues. V was trimmed by 1 base and J by 7 bases, leaving 13 bases between them. DNA for the CDR3: TGTGCCAGCAGCCAAGCTCCCAGGGCCCTTGAAGCTTTCTTT. Translating gives CASSQAPRALEAFF.

This clone was counted between two and nine times. V is TRBV29-1 and J is TRBJ2-7, with D possibly TRBD1 on 6 matching bases. CDR3 length: 15 residues. CDR1 is SQVTM, CDR2 ANQGSEA, per germline. The ends were cut back, 6 bases at V and 6 bases at J, with 24 bases in the middle. For the CDR3, the DNA is TGCAGCGTCGAGTCGCCGACAGGCATCTCCCGCGAGCAGTACTTC. Amino acid sequence: CSVESPTGISREQYF.

The V call is TRBV27, the J call TRBJ1-6; no firm D call. Trimming took 6 bases from V and 0 from J, leaving 12 bases between them. Germline V lookup: CDR1 MNHEY, CDR2 SMNVEV (reference sequence). The CDR3 contains 16 residues. CDR3 DNA sequence: TGTGCCAGCAGCGCCCGGTGGGGCTCCTATAATTCACCCCTCCACTTT. This codes for CASSARWGSYNSPLHF.

This clone was observed a few times. Distinct nucleotide sequences in the sample also encode this CDR3. V is TRBV5-1 and J is TRBJ2-1, with TRBD2 matching 7 bases. The CDR3 has 16 residues. CDR1 and CDR2 from the germline V gene are SGHRS and YFSETQ. V was pared by 0 bases and J by 4 bases, with 7 bases of the junction left unmatched. Here the CDR3 reads CASSLVASGDYNEQFF. Here the CDR3 DNA reads TGCGCCAGCAGCTTGGTTGCTAGCGGAGATTACAATGAGCAGTTCTTC.

This clone is medium-sized within its sample. The chain couples TRBV27 to TRBJ2-3; TRBD2 matches at 8 bases. The length of the CDR3 is 12 residues. Germline lookup yields CDR1 MNHEY and CDR2 SMNVEV (reference sequence). V was clipped by 5 bases and J by 11 bases; unmatched bases: 6. CDR3 nucleotides: TGTGCCAGCAGTAACTCGGCGGGAGGGCAGTATTTT. This translates into CASSNSAGGQYF.

The chain is built from TRBV29-1 and TRBJ2-5; a weak D match, TRBD2 (5 bases). Germline V gene data show CDR1 as SQVTM and CDR2 as ANQGSEA. V lost 5 bases to trimming and J lost 7 bases, with 20 bases between them. The CDR3 contains 14 residues. As DNA, the CDR3 is TGCAGCGTTTTTACTGCGGGCCTTACTCTGACCCAGTACTTC. This gives the protein CSVFTAGLTLTQYF.

This clone was counted a few times. V usage is TRBV4-1 and J usage is TRBJ1-4; D is possibly TRBD1 (5 bases). This CDR3 spans 14 amino acids. Germline V gives CDR1 MGHRA, CDR2 YSYEKL. Trimming took 3 bases from V and 5 from J, leaving 10 bases between them. The CDR3 DNA reads as TGCGCCAGCAGCCAGAAAGGGGCGAATGAAAAACTGTTTTTT. Its translation is CASSQKGANEKLFF.

This clone was detected a few times. The V call is TRBV4-1, the J call TRBJ2-1; D gene unclear. Trimming removed 4 bases from V and 4 bases from J, with 8 bases in between. From germline, CDR1 is MGHRA and CDR2 YSYEKL. The CDR3 extends over 13 amino acids. The CDR3 loop reads CASSPVGYNEQFF. The CDR3 DNA reads as TGCGCCAGCAGCCCCGTGGGATACAATGAGCAGTTCTTC.